The 12 T cell receptor beta chains listed next were all sequenced from one sample in a study of blood T cells in healthy people across ages. Together with a sample-barcoded 5' primer, a J-beta primer mix was included in a second PCR lasting 7 to 11 cycles. In TCRdb, the 5' RACE reads were re-called with MiXCR into one record per CDR3 protein. The profile shows roughly 1.6 million distinct CDR3 sequences, about 35% of them singletons. The sequenced sample consisted of blood. The source of these receptors is a woman aged 25 to 39 in good health.

The chain recombines TRBV7-9 with TRBJ2-1; D possibly corresponds to TRBD2 (5 bases). This CDR3 comprises 17 residues. The germline V and J ends were trimmed by 5 bases and 10 bases, with 27 bases remaining between them. Germline loops: CDR1 SEHNR, CDR2 FQNEAQ (reference sequence). The CDR3 DNA reads TGTGCCAGCAGCCCAGCCCAGCGGAGGCCCAGGCGGACCGAGCAGTTCTTC. It is translated as CASSPAQRRPRRTEQFF.

V is TRBV20-1 and J is TRBJ2-5; a weak D match, TRBD2 (6 bases). Germline V gene sequence: CDR1 DFQATT, CDR2 SNEGSKA (reference sequence). The CDR3 extends over 12 amino acids. V lost 3 bases and J 11 bases, leaving 16 bases between the germline ends. CDR3 protein: CSASIVRREQYF. CDR3 DNA: TGCAGTGCTAGTATTGTTAGGAGGGAGCAGTACTTC.

This clonotype was picked up one time. This chain joins TRBV4-1 and TRBJ2-5; no clear D. The V gene's germline CDR1 is MGHRA and CDR2 YSYEKL. The CDR3 contains 15 residues. V was cut by 1 base and J by 5 bases, with 14 bases left in between. The CDR3 sequence is CASSQGTAGRETQYF. The CDR3 DNA follows: TGCGCCAGCAGCCAAGGAACAGCCGGGCGCGAGACCCAGTACTTC.

The J gene is TRBJ2-7, the V gene TRBV7-9; D may be TRBD2 (6 bases). The germline V gene encodes CDR1 SEHNR and CDR2 FQNEAQ (reference sequence). V was shortened by 1 base and J by 4 bases, with 14 bases between the two germline ends. This CDR3 has 15 amino acids. Here the CDR3 DNA reads TGTGCCAGCAGCTTAGGTGGACTAAATCTATACGAGCAGTACTTC. As protein: CASSLGGLNLYEQYF.

Regarding this clonotype: One base away lies a much larger clone, so this may be a sequencing read error. The V gene is TRBV4-1, the J gene TRBJ2-3; 7 bases line up with TRBD2. The V gene's germline CDR1 is MGHRA and CDR2 YSYEKL. Trimming cost V 0 bases and J 4 bases; bases outside gene matches: 10. CDR3 length: 17 amino acids. Here the CDR3 DNA reads TGCGCCAGCAGCCAAGAGGTGCGGGGTACTAGCGCAGATACGCAGTATTTT. Residues: CASSQEVRGTSADTQYF.

The V gene is TRBV7-2, the J gene TRBJ2-5, with D possibly called TRBD1 or TRBD2 (6 bases each). The CDR3 extends over 14 amino acids. Germline V gene data show CDR1 as SGHTA and CDR2 as FQGNSA. The V end was cut by 5 bases, the J end by 4 bases, with 14 bases between. CDR3 in amino acids: CASSGRRGPETQYF. The CDR3 DNA reads as TGTGCCAGCAGCGGAAGACGGGGGCCAGAGACCCAGTACTTC.

CDR3 residues: CASSYDPRSGADTQYF. As DNA, the CDR3 is TGTGCCAGCAGTTATGATCCCCGGAGCGGGGCAGATACGCAGTATTTT. The rearrangement links TRBV6-5 to TRBJ2-3, with TRBD2 matching over 7 bases. Looked up from germline, CDR1 is MNHEY and CDR2 is SVGAGI. J was trimmed by 4 bases and V by 3 bases; bases with no gene match: 10. The CDR3 is 16 amino acids.

This sequence joins TRBV6-1 and TRBJ2-7; 9 bases map to TRBD2. Germline V lookup: CDR1 MNHNS, CDR2 SASEGT. The CDR3 spans 17 residues. The V segment lost 3 bases and the J segment 3 bases; nucleotides outside the gene matches: 12. CDR3 bases: TGTGCCAGCAGTGATCGGTGGGTAGCGGGAGACAACTACGAGCAGTACTTC. The encoded protein is CASSDRWVAGDNYEQYF.

This clonotype turned up a few times. The rearrangement uses TRBV6-6 and TRBJ1-5; D is ambiguous. The CDR3 loop spans 13 amino acids. From germline, CDR1 is MNHNY and CDR2 SVGAGI (reference sequence). Trimming pared 7 bases from V and 2 bases from J, leaving 9 bases between. CDR3 nucleotides: TGTGCCAGCAAAAGGTTGGGCAATCAGCCCCAGCATTTT. Encoded protein: CASKRLGNQPQHF.

V gene TRBV29-1 combines with J gene TRBJ2-4; D perhaps matches TRBD1 (5 bases). The end of the DNA aligns better with TRBJ2-7, so the J call may be wrong. This CDR3 comprises 11 residues. Germline assignment: CDR1 SQVTM and CDR2 ANQGSEA. The CDR3 loop reads CSVARQYEQYF. The CDR3 DNA reads TGCAGCGTTGCACGACAGTACGAGCAGTACTTC.

The chain is built from TRBV10-3 and TRBJ2-3, with a tentative D call TRBD1 (6 bases). This CDR3 is 13 amino acids long. Trimming pared 6 bases from V and 3 bases from J, leaving 10 bases between. CDR1 is ENHRY and CDR2 is SYGVKD in the germline V gene. CDR3 in amino acids: CAIRPQGTDTQYF. CDR3 sequence (DNA): TGTGCCATCAGGCCACAGGGAACAGATACGCAGTATTTT.

The chain uses TRBV20-1 and TRBJ2-1; D is uncertain. From germline, CDR1 is DFQATT and CDR2 SNEGSKA (reference sequence). Trimming took 4 bases from V and 9 from J, leaving 13 bases between them. The CDR3 consists of 12 residues. The CDR3 region is CSATPSVGEQFF. CDR3 DNA sequence: TGCAGTGCTACACCTTCAGTGGGTGAGCAGTTCTTC.